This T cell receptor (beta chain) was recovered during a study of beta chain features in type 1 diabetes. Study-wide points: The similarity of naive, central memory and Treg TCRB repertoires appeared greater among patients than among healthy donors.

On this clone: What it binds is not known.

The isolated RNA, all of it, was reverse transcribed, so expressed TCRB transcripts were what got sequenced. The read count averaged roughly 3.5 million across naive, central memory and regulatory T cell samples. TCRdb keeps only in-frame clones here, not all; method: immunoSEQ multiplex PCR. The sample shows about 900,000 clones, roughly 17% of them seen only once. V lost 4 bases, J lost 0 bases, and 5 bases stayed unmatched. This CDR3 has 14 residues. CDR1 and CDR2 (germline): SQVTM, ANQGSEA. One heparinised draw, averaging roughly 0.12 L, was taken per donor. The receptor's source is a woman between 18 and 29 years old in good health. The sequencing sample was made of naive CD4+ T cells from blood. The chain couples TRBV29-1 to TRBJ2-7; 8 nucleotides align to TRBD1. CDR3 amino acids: CSVADRGYSYEQYF. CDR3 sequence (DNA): TGCAGCGTTGCAGACAGGGGTTACTCCTACGAGCAGTACTTC.